Listed below are T cell receptor beta chains from one sample, sequenced in a study of CD8+ T cells in alopecia areata. Libraries were prepared by immunoSEQ multiplex PCR; TCRdb keeps only in-frame clonotypes and omits some of them. The table has some 200,000 clones, approximately 60% seen once. Sequences were derived from CD4+ T cells sorted from blood, sampled at week 4, from a patient treated with tofacitinib. The source is a human donor with alopecia areata. Both conserved end residues are part of each CDR3. D genes are given only for firm matches. Clone size appears in some rows only: once, few, many, or a class for an expanded clone.

v_gene	j_gene	d_gene	abundance	CDR3nt	CDR3aa
TRBV7-9	TRBJ2-3	-	-	TGTGCCAGCAGCTCCTACAGAGGACCGACAGATACGCAGTATTTT	CASSSYRGPTDTQYF
TRBV30	TRBJ1-1	-	-	TGTGCCTGGAGTGTACAGGAAGGTACTGAAGCTTTCTTT	CAWSVQEGTEAFF
TRBV30	TRBJ1-2	-	-	TGTGCCTGGAGTGTACGGCAAGTAAAGTCCCACTATGGCTACACCTTC	CAWSVRQVKSHYGYTF
TRBV29-1	TRBJ2-6	-	few	TGCAGCGTTGTGGGCAGGGTCCCCTCTGGGGCCAACGTCCTGACTTTC	CSVVGRVPSGANVLTF
TRBV19	TRBJ1-1	-	few	TGTGCCAGTAGTGGATGGGCCCTGGAGACTGAAGCTTTCTTT	CASSGWALETEAFF
TRBV30	TRBJ2-3	-	once	TGTGCCTGGAGTGCCCACAGGGTCCATACGCAGTATTTT	CAWSAHRVHTQYF
TRBV6-7	TRBJ2-3	TRBD2	many	TGTGCCAGCAGACGGGGGGGTAGCGGGGATCCGGCAGATACGCAGTATTTT	CASRRGGSGDPADTQYF
TRBV23-1	TRBJ1-2	-	few	TGCGCCAGCAGTCGACAGCGCGGCGGGTACTTGGTAGGGGACTATGGCTACACCTTC	CASSRQRGGYLVGDYGYTF
TRBV5-1	TRBJ2-1	TRBD2	few	TGCGCCAGCACCGAGGACCCTAGCGGGGGGGCTTACAATGAGCAGTTCTTC	CASTEDPSGGAYNEQFF
TRBV9	TRBJ2-5	-	once	TGTGCCAGCAGCGTAGCTGAGGAAGAGACCCAGTACTTC	CASSVAEEETQYF
TRBV5-4	TRBJ2-3	-	-	TGTGCCATCTCTATACCCGGACAGAGTTACACAGATACGCAGTATTTT	CAISIPGQSYTDTQYF
TRBV19	TRBJ2-2	-	few	TGTGCCAGTAGTATAGGAGGGATTATGAACACCGGGGAGCTGTTTTTT	CASSIGGIMNTGELFF
TRBV7-2	TRBJ2-5	TRBD2	-	TGTGCCAGCAGTTCCGGAGGAACGGGGGGGCATGAGACCCAGTACTTC	CASSSGGTGGHETQYF
TRBV19	TRBJ1-2	-	-	TGTGCCAGTAGTTCGCGAGGTGGCAGGGGAGGTGGCTACACCTTC	CASSSRGGRGGGYTF
TRBV7-9	TRBJ1-1	-	few	TGTGCCAGCAGCTTAGCCCCAGGAAACACTGAAGCTTTCTTT	CASSLAPGNTEAFF
TRBV7-8	TRBJ1-5	-	-	TGTGCCAGCAGCTTCCGAGGAGCTCGGACGGATCAGCCCCAGCATTTT	CASSFRGARTDQPQHF
TRBV29-1	TRBJ2-3	TRBD2	few	TGCAGCGTCATCAGCGGGGGGGCTGCAGATACGCAGTATTTT	CSVISGGAADTQYF
TRBV7-9	TRBJ2-5	TRBD1	-	TGTGCCAGCAGCTTGGGACAGGGTGCGACCCAGTACTTC	CASSLGQGATQYF
TRBV23-1	TRBJ1-5	-	-	TGCGCCAGCAGTCAATCGGGGCACGTCAAAAGCAATCAGCCCCAGCATTTT	CASSQSGHVKSNQPQHF
TRBV6-5	TRBJ1-4	-	-	TGTGCCAGCACCACCCCACCGAATGAAAAACTGTTTTTT	CASTTPPNEKLFF
TRBV30	TRBJ1-1	TRBD1	-	TGTGCCCGGTCACGCCAGGGGGACACTGAAGCTTTCTTT	CARSRQGDTEAFF
TRBV30	TRBJ1-1	-	-	TGTGCCTGGAGTGGGGGCCTGACAGGGAACACTGAAGCTTTCTTT	CAWSGGLTGNTEAFF
TRBV9	TRBJ2-1	-	-	TGTGCCAGCAGCGTAGGGGTTGGAGGGAGATACAATGAGCAGTTCTTC	CASSVGVGGRYNEQFF
TRBV15	TRBJ1-5	TRBD1	once	TGTGCCACCAGCAGAGAAAGACAGGGAAGCCAGCCCCAGCATTTT	CATSRERQGSQPQHF
TRBV29-1	TRBJ1-1	-	few	TGCAGCGTTGAAGTGGGGGCTGGCACTGAAGCTTTCTTT	CSVEVGAGTEAFF
TRBV5-1	TRBJ2-2	-	-	TGCGCCAGCAGCTTGGTACAGGGAAACGGGGAGCTGTTTTTT	CASSLVQGNGELFF
TRBV30	TRBJ2-7	TRBD1	-	TGTGCCTGGAGCCGGAGGGACAGGGGACCAGCGAGGTCCTACGAGCAGTACTTC	CAWSRRDRGPARSYEQYF
TRBV7-2	TRBJ2-7	-	-	TGTGCCAGCAGTCGGGGGAGAACCTACGAGCAGTACTTC	CASSRGRTYEQYF
TRBV12-2	TRBJ2-1	-	-	TGTGCAAGTCGCTTTCGTACTCGGCACAATGAGCAGTTCTTC	CASRFRTRHNEQFF
TRBV6-1	TRBJ2-1	-	-	TGTGCCAGCTCCTGGATAAGCTCCTACAATGAGCAGTTCTTC	CASSWISSYNEQFF
TRBV30	TRBJ2-3	-	-	TGTGCCTGGAGTGTACTGTATACGCAGTATTTT	CAWSVLYTQYF
TRBV30	TRBJ1-5	-	few	TGTGCCTGGAGTGCGGTGTCAGGGCAAAATCAGCCCCAGCATTTT	CAWSAVSGQNQPQHF
TRBV6-5	TRBJ1-2	-	-	TGTGCCAGCAGCCCCGACATATACGCGGACTATGGCTACACCTTC	CASSPDIYADYGYTF
TRBV30	TRBJ1-2	-	-	TGTGCCTGGAGTAAGGGGACTCGAGACTATGGCTACACCTTC	CAWSKGTRDYGYTF
TRBV5-6	TRBJ1-2	-	-	TGTGCCAGCAGCTTGGTGGGGCTAAACTATGGCTACACCTTC	CASSLVGLNYGYTF